The clone carrying this T cell receptor (beta chain) was seen more than once but under ten times. CDR3 length: 12 amino acids. Trimming left V 7 bases short and J 2 bases short, with 9 bases between. CDR1 and CDR2 from the germline V gene are SGHRS and YFSETQ. The source of the sample is a study of T-cell reconstitution after alpha-beta-depleted transplantation in children. Unique molecular identifiers were incorporated into the prepared TCRbeta library. TCRdb redid the calling of the PCR reads with MiXCR, one entry per CDR3 protein. This repertoire shows about 420,000 distinct CDR3 sequences, approximately 11% found once; its top ten account for approximately 5%.

The gene calls are TRBV5-1 and TRBJ2-5; possible D gene TRBD1, 6 bases. The TCR sequence derives from a human donor who donated a stem cell graft to a child with acute myeloid leukemia. The specimen comprised PBMCs from the stem cell graft donor, sampled from the stem cell graft. The CDR3 region has the DNA TGCGCCAGCGGACAGACACAAGAGACCCAGTACTTC. Its translation: CASGQTQETQYF.